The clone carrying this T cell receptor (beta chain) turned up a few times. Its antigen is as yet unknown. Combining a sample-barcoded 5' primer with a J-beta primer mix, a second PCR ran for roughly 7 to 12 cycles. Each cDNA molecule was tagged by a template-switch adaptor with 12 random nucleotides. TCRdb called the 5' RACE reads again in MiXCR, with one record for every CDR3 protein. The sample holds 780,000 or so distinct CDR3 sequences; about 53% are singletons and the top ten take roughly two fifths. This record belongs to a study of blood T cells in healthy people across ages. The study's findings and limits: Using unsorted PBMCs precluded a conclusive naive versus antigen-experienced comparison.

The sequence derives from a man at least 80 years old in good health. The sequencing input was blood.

The CDR3 region is CATFRRGLAKNIQYF. DNA of the CDR3: TGTGCCACCTTCAGGCGGGGGCTAGCCAAAAACATTCAGTACTTC. The genes are TRBV10-3 and TRBJ2-4; a weak D match, TRBD2 (7 bases). Trimming took 10 bases from V and 0 from J, leaving 16 bases between them. This CDR3 is built from 15 residues. Per germline, CDR1 ENHRY and CDR2 SYGVKD.